Listed here is a single T cell receptor beta chain. The antigen is undetermined. Primers for the PCR totalled 60 Vbeta and 13 Jbeta. TCRdb keeps only in-frame clones here, not all; method: immunoSEQ multiplex PCR. The data hold 150,000 to 200,000 clones, with just under 85% observed a single time. The data were obtained in a study of cytomegalovirus exposure and HLA in healthy donors. CDR1 and CDR2 (germline): SGHRS, YFSETQ. This CDR3 spans 15 amino acids. V lost 1 base and J lost 0, with 11 bases in between. Whole-study findings and limits: A later analysis, which compared TCR beta chains of equal frequency, found the HLA-associated ones more clonally expanded.

The genes are TRBV5-1 and TRBJ2-7; weak D call: TRBD1 (5 bases). This receptor was identified in a girl aged 5-17 years in good health and CMV-seropositive. Sequencing input: PBMCs. CDR3 region: CASSLTGRSSYEQYF. The DNA of the CDR3 is TGCGCCAGCAGCTTGACAGGTAGGAGCTCCTACGAGCAGTACTTC. Together with reference TRBV5-1 and TRBJ2-7, the CDR3 gives the full variable domain: KAGVTQTPRYLIKTRGQQVTLSCSPISGHRSVSWYQQTPGQGLQFLFEYFSETQRNKGNFPGRFSGRQFSNSRSEMNVSTLELGDSALYLCASSLTGRSSYEQYFGPGTRLTVT.